The 19 T cell receptor beta chains below come from one sample, sequenced in a study of Ad26.COV2.S vaccination and SARS-CoV-2 variants. Data came from immunoSEQ multiplex PCR; TCRdb stores just in-frame clones and leaves some out. The sample shows about 320,000 clones, over 80% of them seen only once. Treatment here: 15 to 20 received Ad26.COV2.S at low or high dose, single or two shots; roughly five received placebo; per-sample allocation not given. Each sample was drawn 63 days after the first injection (of vaccine or placebo). The sequences come from peripheral blood, collected in a trial of Ad26.COV2.S vaccine versus placebo. All receptors come from a person aged 18-60 years who received the Ad26.COV2.S COVID-19 vaccine or a placebo.

The rearrangement links TRBV24-1 to TRBJ2-3, with 7 nucleotides matching TRBD1. Germline values: CDR1 KGHDR, CDR2 SFDVKD. CDR3 length equals 17 residues. V shed 1 base, J shed 4 bases, and the junction held 10 bases outside the gene matches. DNA for the CDR3: TGTGCCACCAGTGATTTTGACAGGGAGTCACTAGCAGATACGCAGTATTTT. This codes for CATSDFDRESLADTQYF.

The genes are TRBV15 and TRBJ1-5, with D unresolved. The CDR3 extends over 14 amino acids. Germline lookup yields CDR1 LNHNV and CDR2 YYDKDF (reference sequence). V was pared by 1 base and J by 0 bases, with 4 bases between. The CDR3 DNA follows: TGTGCCACCAGCAGAGTAGATAGCAATCAGCCCCAGCATTTT. Protein product: CATSRVDSNQPQHF.

The gene calls are TRBV6-5 and TRBJ1-1, with 8 bases lining up with TRBD1. V shed 6 bases and J 1 base; nucleotides not matched to a gene: 4. This CDR3 contains 14 residues. Per the germline V gene, CDR1 is MNHEY and CDR2 is SVGAGI. The CDR3 loop is CASSLGTGNTEAFF. CDR3 coding DNA: TGTGCCAGCAGCCTTGGGACAGGGAACACTGAAGCTTTCTTT.

The chain recombines TRBV30 with TRBJ2-7, with TRBD2 as a possible D gene (5 bases). The V gene's germline CDR1 is GTSNPN and CDR2 SVGIG (reference sequence). V gave up 3 bases and J gave up 3 bases, with 12 bases separating them. The CDR3 runs to 13 residues. The CDR3: CAWSAGLFYEQYF. In DNA, the CDR3 is TGTGCCTGGAGCGCCGGACTGTTCTACGAGCAGTACTTC.

CDR3 sequence reads: CASSEVESPLHF. CDR3 in DNA: TGTGCCAGCAGTGAAGTGGAGTCACCCCTCCACTTT. The J gene is TRBJ1-6, the V gene TRBV6-1; D not certain. In germline, CDR1 is MNHNS, CDR2 SASEGT. This CDR3 contains 12 residues. With 1 base removed from V and 10 bases from J, the gap between germline ends came to 5 bases.

This clone was observed once. The rearrangement uses TRBV12-3 or TRBV12-4 and TRBJ1-2; D not resolved. V lost 3 bases and J lost 8, with 10 bases in between. CDR3 length: 12 residues. This CDR3 reads CASSFGPGGYTF. CDR3 sequence (DNA): TGTGCCAGCAGTTTTGGGCCCGGAGGCTACACCTTC.

The rearrangement uses TRBV19 and TRBJ1-5, with D unclear. Germline-derived CDR1 and CDR2 are LNHDA and SQIVND (reference sequence). V was shortened by 0 bases and J by 1 base, with 10 bases between the two germline ends. The CDR3 is made up of 16 amino acids. In DNA form, the CDR3 reads TGTGCCAGTAGTATAGAGGGAATCTCAAGCAATCAGCCCCAGCATTTT. It is translated as CASSIEGISSNQPQHF.

Here the CDR3 DNA reads TGTGCCAGCATGAGGGAGGTCCAAGAGACCCAGTACTTC. Its protein product is CASMREVQETQYF. The chain carries TRBV2 and TRBJ2-5, with D possibly TRBD2 on 6 matching bases. CDR1 is SNHLY, CDR2 FYNNEI, per germline. Trimming left V 7 bases short and J 1 base short, with 10 bases between. CDR3 length: 13 residues.

The V and J genes are TRBV7-2 and TRBJ1-3; D not resolved. The CDR3 consists of 16 residues. Germline values: CDR1 SGHTA, CDR2 FQGNSA. Trimming took off 1 base at V and 0 bases at J, with 10 bases between the two ends. DNA for the CDR3: TGTGCCAGCAGCTTAGGCCCGGCAAGCTCTGGAAACACCATATATTTT. Translating gives CASSLGPASSGNTIYF.

V gene TRBV9 combines with J gene TRBJ1-1; D is unclear. V lost 4 bases, J lost 3 bases, and 13 bases lay in between. Germline V gives CDR1 SGDLS, CDR2 YYNGEE. CDR3 size: 14 residues. The CDR3 DNA is TGTGCCAGCAGCCGCGGTTCGGAGTACACTGAAGCTTTCTTT. Translation gives CASSRGSEYTEAFF.

The rearrangement joins TRBV24-1 to TRBJ1-5, with 11 bases aligning to TRBD1. This CDR3 has 13 amino acids. Trimming removed 9 bases from V and 7 bases from J; junction bases left unmatched: 4. Germline CDR1 is KGHDR and CDR2 is SFDVKD. In DNA, the CDR3 is TGTGCCACCGGGGGACAGGGGGACCAGCCCCAGCATTTT. As protein: CATGGQGDQPQHF.

The V call is TRBV21-1, the J call TRBJ1-2; TRBD1 is the table's D call and was not checked against the DNA. TRBV21-1 represents a pseudogene. The CDR3 is 15 amino acids. The CDR3 region is CASSKETGGVDGYTF. The CDR3 DNA reads TGTGCCAGCAGCAAAGAAACAGGGGGAGTGGATGGCTACACCTTC.

CDR3 region: CATSGGGGQQSYEQYF. In nucleotides, the CDR3 is TGTGCCACCAGCGGGGGGGGTGGACAGCAGTCGTACGAGCAGTACTTC. J is TRBJ2-7 and V is TRBV15, with D possibly matching TRBD2 (7 bases). V was trimmed by 5 bases and J by 4 bases, leaving 21 bases between them. Germline lookup yields CDR1 LNHNV and CDR2 YYDKDF (reference sequence). This CDR3 is 16 amino acids long.

On this clone: Since a much larger clone is just one base distant, this may be a read error. Other DNA sequences in the sample encode the same CDR3. This chain connects TRBV24-1 to TRBJ1-2; D is undetermined. Germline CDR1 reads KGHDR; CDR2 reads SFDVKD. This CDR3 region has 12 residues. Trimming pared 3 bases from V and 4 bases from J, leaving 5 bases between. The CDR3 region has the DNA TGTGCCACCAGTGATCAGCGCTATGGCTACACCTTC. Protein: CATSDQRYGYTF.

The rearrangement links TRBV19 to TRBJ2-2, with 9 positions matching TRBD1. V lost 5 bases and J lost 4; bases outside the gene matches: 5. Germline CDR1 is LNHDA and CDR2 is SQIVND (reference sequence). The CDR3 spans 15 residues. CDR3 sequence reads: CASSFGTGSTGELFF. The CDR3 DNA sequence: TGTGCCAGTAGTTTCGGGACAGGGAGCACCGGGGAGCTGTTTTTT.

The V call is TRBV11-2, the J call TRBJ2-2; either TRBD1 or TRBD2 may fit D (5 bases each). Germline-derived CDR1 and CDR2 are SGHAT and FQNNGV. V lost 5 bases to trimming and J lost 1 base, with 23 bases between them. The CDR3 covers 19 residues. CDR3 sequence reads: CASSATRQRGPRNTGELFF. The CDR3 bases are TGTGCCAGCAGCGCTACCCGACAGAGAGGGCCCCGGAACACCGGGGAGCTGTTTTTT. Supplemented by reference TRBV11-2 and TRBJ2-2, the full variable domain reads EAGVAQSPRYKIIEKRQSVAFWCNPISGHATLYWYQQILGQGPKLLIQFQNNGVVDDSQLPKDRFSAERLKGVDSTLKIQPAKLEDSAVYLCASSATRQRGPRNTGELFFGEGSRLTVL.

The rearrangement uses TRBV3-1 (or the pseudogene TRBV3-2) and TRBJ2-5; 11 positions agree with TRBD2. V lost 1 base, J lost 2 bases, and 9 bases stayed unmatched. The CDR3 is 18 amino acids. Germline-derived CDR1 and CDR2 are LGHDT and YNNKEL (reference sequence). In DNA form, the CDR3 reads TGTGCCAGCAGCCAAGTGGGTAGCGGGGGGGCCGGGCAAGAGACCCAGTACTTC. It encodes CASSQVGSGGAGQETQYF.

This clone was observed a few times. This chain joins TRBV19 and TRBJ2-1; 7 bases fit TRBD1. The CDR3 sequence is 16 residues long. Germline values: CDR1 LNHDA, CDR2 SQIVND (reference sequence). The J segment lost 0 bases and the V segment lost 6 bases, leaving 8 bases of the junction unmatched. The CDR3 nucleotides read TGTGCCAGTAGCAAGGGACAGCCTAGCTCCTACAATGAGCAGTTCTTC. Translation: CASSKGQPSSYNEQFF.

The chain carries TRBV27 and TRBJ1-2; no clear D gene. The germline V and J ends were trimmed by 3 bases and 0 bases, with 11 bases remaining between them. CDR1 and CDR2 from the germline V gene are MNHEY and SMNVEV (reference sequence). This CDR3 comprises 15 residues. CDR3 nucleotides: TGTGCCAGCAGTTTCAGAAAATTTACTAACTATGGCTACACCTTC. Translation gives CASSFRKFTNYGYTF.